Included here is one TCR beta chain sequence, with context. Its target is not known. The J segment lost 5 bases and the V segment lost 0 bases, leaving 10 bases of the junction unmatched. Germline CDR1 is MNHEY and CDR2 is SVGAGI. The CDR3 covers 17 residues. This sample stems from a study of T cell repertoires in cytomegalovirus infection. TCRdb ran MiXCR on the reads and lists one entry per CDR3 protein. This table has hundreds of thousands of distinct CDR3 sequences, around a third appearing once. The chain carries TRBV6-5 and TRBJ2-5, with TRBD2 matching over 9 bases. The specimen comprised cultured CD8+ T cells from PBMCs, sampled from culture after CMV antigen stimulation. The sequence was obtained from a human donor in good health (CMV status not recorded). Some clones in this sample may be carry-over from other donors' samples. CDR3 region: CASSYSSPGTSSETQYF. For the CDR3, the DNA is TGTGCCAGCAGTTACTCCTCTCCCGGGACTAGCAGCGAGACCCAGTACTTC.